A single sample is the source of the 22 T cell receptor beta chains below, sequenced in a study of blood T cell repertoires in COVID-19. Generated by immunoSEQ multiplex PCR, the TCRdb table keeps only in-frame clones and is missing some. The repertoire includes a few hundred thousand clones, 80% to 90% of them detected once, and approximately 6.5% sits in the top ten. Material: peripheral blood. The receptors come from a woman aged 45-65 years with COVID-19, enrolled during active disease.

V and J are TRBV30 and TRBJ1-1; D is undetermined. The germline V gene encodes CDR1 GTSNPN and CDR2 SVGIG (reference sequence). This CDR3 spans 13 amino acids. V was cut by 2 bases and J by 5 bases, with 12 bases left in between. DNA for the CDR3: TGTGCCTGGAGTAGCGGGAAAATAACTGAAGCTTTCTTT. It codes for CAWSSGKITEAFF. Full variable domain (rest looked up from reference TRBV30 and TRBJ1-1): SQTIHQWPATLVQPVGSPLSLECTVEGTSNPNLYWYRQAAGRGLQLLFYSVGIGQISSEVPQNLSASRPQDRQFILSSKKLLLSDSGFYLCAWSSGKITEAFFGQGTRLTVV.

The count of this clone is one. The CDR3 nucleotides read TGCAGTGGAGCCGGGACCTACGAGCAGTACTTC. This gives the protein CSGAGTYEQYF. This chain connects TRBV20-1 to TRBJ2-7, with a possible D match to TRBD2 (5 bases). CDR1 and CDR2 from the germline V gene are DFQATT and SNEGSKA (reference sequence). CDR3 length: 11 residues. V was trimmed by 7 bases and J by 2 bases, leaving 9 bases between them.

This clone turned up a few times. This CDR3 is CASTRRNTEAFF. CDR3 in DNA: TGTGCCAGCACCAGGCGGAACACTGAAGCTTTCTTT. The chain employs TRBV12-3 or TRBV12-4 and TRBJ1-1; no clear D. The germline V and J ends were trimmed by 7 bases and 1 base, with 7 bases remaining between them. This CDR3 has 12 residues.

The chain links TRBV10-3 to TRBJ1-1, with TRBD1 matching 9 bases. The CDR3 spans 16 residues. V shed 1 base, J shed 5 bases, and the junction held 8 bases outside the gene matches. Per germline, CDR1 ENHRY and CDR2 SYGVKD. The CDR3 spells CAISEFNRGRRTEAFF. CDR3 DNA: TGTGCCATCAGTGAGTTTAACAGGGGGCGCCGAACTGAAGCTTTCTTT.

The CDR3 DNA follows: TGCAGCGTGGGGACAGGGCTAAGGGACGAGCAGTACTTC. Translation gives CSVGTGLRDEQYF. The rearrangement links TRBV29-1 to TRBJ2-7, with TRBD1 identical over 9 bases. After removal of 6 bases from V and 5 bases from J, the junction contained 8 bases not matched to a gene. The CDR3 covers 13 residues. The germline CDR1 and CDR2 sequences are SQVTM and ANQGSEA.

The CDR3 loop reads CASSKEARLAGVSSTDTQYF. The CDR3 DNA follows: TGTGCCAGCAGCAAAGAAGCGAGACTAGCGGGAGTTTCTAGCACAGATACGCAGTATTTT. V usage is TRBV21-1 and J usage is TRBJ2-3; the D call of TRBD2 is as the table states it, not checked on the DNA. TRBV21-1 is given as a pseudogene. The length of the CDR3 is 20 residues.

The chain links TRBV6-5 to TRBJ1-1; 11 bases match TRBD1. The germline gives CDR1 MNHEY, CDR2 SVGAGI. The CDR3 has 15 amino acids. Trimming at V came to 8 bases and at J to 4 bases, leaving 9 bases not matched to a gene. CDR3 in amino acids: CASRPPGQGGTEAFF. The CDR3 nucleotides are TGTGCCAGCCGCCCCCCGGGACAGGGGGGCACTGAAGCTTTCTTT.

The chain uses TRBV29-1 and TRBJ1-3, with D possibly being TRBD1 (5 bases). Germline V gene lookup returns CDR1 SQVTM and CDR2 ANQGSEA. Trimming took off 2 bases at V and 7 bases at J, with 6 bases between the two ends. This CDR3 comprises 11 residues. In DNA form, the CDR3 reads TGCAGCGTTGAAAAGGGGAACACCATATATTTT. The encoded protein is CSVEKGNTIYF.

CDR3 nucleotides: TGCAGCGGTCGGGTAGCGGGGAACACCGGGGAGCTGTTTTTT. It yields the protein CSGRVAGNTGELFF. The chain has TRBV29-1 and TRBJ2-2; 7 bases fit TRBD2. The CDR3 sequence is 14 residues long. Looked up from germline, CDR1 is SQVTM and CDR2 is ANQGSEA. The V segment lost 7 bases and the J segment 1 base; nucleotides outside the gene matches: 6.

The chain carries TRBV24-1 and TRBJ1-4; TRBD1 matches 8 bases. The CDR3 runs to 15 residues. The germline V gene encodes CDR1 KGHDR and CDR2 SFDVKD. V trimming: 7 bases; J trimming: 8 bases; junction bases outside the gene matches: 11. The chain's CDR3 is CATSSGADRGEKLFF. The CDR3 DNA reads TGTGCCACCAGCAGTGGGGCCGACAGGGGCGAAAAACTGTTTTTT.

The rearrangement joins TRBV11-2 to TRBJ2-3; TRBD2 might be the D (7 bases). The V end lost 8 bases, the J end lost 5 bases, and 14 bases lay between the germline ends. Germline V gene data show CDR1 as SGHAT and CDR2 as FQNNGV. The CDR3 loop spans 13 amino acids. CDR3 coding DNA: TGTGCCAGCGAGGGGGGGCAGGGAGATACGCAGTATTTT. This codes for CASEGGQGDTQYF.

J is TRBJ2-3 and V is TRBV6-6; 8 bases agree with TRBD2. V gave up 2 bases and J gave up 6 bases; unmatched junction bases: 10. CDR1 and CDR2 from the germline V gene are MNHNY and SVGAGI (reference sequence). CDR3 length: 16 amino acids. CDR3 region: CASSYGRGAGVDTQYF. The DNA of the CDR3 is TGTGCCAGCAGTTACGGGCGGGGGGCCGGTGTGGATACGCAGTATTTT.

This rearrangement joins TRBV18 to TRBJ2-1, with TRBD1 matching over 11 bases. The trim removed 6 bases at V and 7 bases at J, leaving 8 bases unmatched. Germline CDR1 KGHSH, CDR2 LQKENI. This CDR3 contains 15 residues. The CDR3 is CASSPGTGGRNEQFF. As DNA, the CDR3 is TGTGCCAGCTCGCCCGGGACAGGGGGTAGGAATGAGCAGTTCTTC. The variable domain in full, completed from reference TRBV18 and TRBJ2-1, reads NAGVMQNPRHLVRRRGQEARLRCSPMKGHSHVYWYRQLPEEGLKFMVYLQKENIIDESGMPKERFSAEFPKEGPSILRIQQVVRGDSAAYFCASSPGTGGRNEQFFGPGTRLTVL.

V usage is TRBV5-5 and J usage is TRBJ2-7; TRBD1 matches 9 bases. CDR1 SGHKS and CDR2 YYEKEE come from the germline V gene (reference sequence). V was pared by 4 bases and J by 6 bases, with 5 bases of the junction left unmatched. The CDR3 spans 13 residues. CDR3 sequence reads: CASSPDRGFEQYF. CDR3 DNA: TGTGCCAGCAGCCCGGACAGGGGCTTCGAGCAGTACTTC.

The chain has TRBV5-1 and TRBJ2-7; D may be TRBD1 (6 bases). The V gene lost 5 bases and the J gene lost 0 bases, with 6 bases spanning the gap. The CDR3 has 12 residues. Germline V lookup: CDR1 SGHRS, CDR2 YFSETQ. CDR3 bases: TGCGCCAGCAGACAGGGCTCCTACGAGCAGTACTTC. Amino acids: CASRQGSYEQYF.

For this clone: Other DNA sequences in the sample encode the same CDR3. The gene calls are TRBV18 and TRBJ2-5; 9 positions match TRBD1. V lost 3 bases and J lost 4; bases outside the gene matches: 0. CDR3 size: 13 residues. Germline V CDR1 and CDR2: KGHSH, LQKENI. DNA for the CDR3: TGTGCCAGCTCACCGGGACAGGGAGAGACCCAGTACTTC. This gives the protein CASSPGQGETQYF.

The chain carries TRBV18 and TRBJ1-1, with a tentative D call TRBD1 (6 bases). Germline V gene data show CDR1 as KGHSH and CDR2 as LQKENI. Trimming stripped 5 bases from V and 3 bases from J, with 13 bases between. The CDR3 sequence is 14 residues long. CDR3 region: CASSLQGRYTEAFF. Here the CDR3 DNA reads TGTGCCAGCTCATTACAGGGTCGTTACACTGAAGCTTTCTTT.

J is TRBJ2-5 and V is TRBV5-1; TRBD1 is a possible D gene (6 bases). Germline lookup yields CDR1 SGHRS and CDR2 YFSETQ. This CDR3 comprises 13 residues. The V and J ends lost 0 bases and 5 bases respectively, with 8 bases between them. This chain's CDR3 is CASSLGRGETQYF. CDR3 DNA: TGCGCCAGCAGCTTGGGCAGGGGTGAGACCCAGTACTTC.

The chain is built from TRBV7-2 and TRBJ2-2, with D maybe TRBD1 (6 bases). There are 14 residues in the CDR3. Germline CDR1 and CDR2: SGHTA and FQGNSA. The V end lost 5 bases, the J end lost 4 bases, and 11 bases lay between the germline ends. CDR3 coding DNA: TGTGCCAGCAGCCCTAACAGGGCCACCGGGGAGCTGTTTTTT. It encodes CASSPNRATGELFF.

This clone came up once. The rearrangement joins TRBV5-5 to TRBJ1-1; D is undetermined. The CDR3 sequence is 13 residues long. Trimming stripped 0 bases from V and 8 bases from J, with 11 bases between. Germline values: CDR1 SGHKS, CDR2 YYEKEE (reference sequence). CDR3 amino acids: CASSLAGGLEAFF. CDR3 sequence (DNA): TGTGCCAGCAGCTTGGCCGGCGGCCTCGAAGCTTTCTTT. The full variable domain, with the rest looked up from reference TRBV5-5 and TRBJ1-1, is DAGVTQSPTHLIKTRGQQVTLRCSPISGHKSVSWYQQVLGQGPQFIFQYYEKEERGRGNFPDRFSARQFPNYSSELNVNALLLGDSALYLCASSLAGGLEAFFGQGTRLTVV.

The rearrangement joins TRBV19 to TRBJ1-5; a weak D match, TRBD1 (5 bases). The V gene's germline CDR1 is LNHDA and CDR2 SQIVND (reference sequence). V lost 7 bases to trimming and J lost 6 bases, with 19 bases between them. The CDR3 sequence is 15 residues long. CDR3: CASKAGAGFGQPQHF. CDR3 nucleotides: TGTGCCAGTAAGGCCGGGGCGGGATTCGGTCAGCCCCAGCATTTT.

In its sample, this clone was seen a few times. The chain has TRBV5-6 and TRBJ1-5; a possible D gene is TRBD1 (6 bases). Trimming removed 2 bases from V and 5 bases from J, with 20 bases in between. There are 17 residues in the CDR3. Per the germline V gene, CDR1 is SGHDT and CDR2 is YYEEEE. The CDR3: CASSFYRASYSDQPQHF. DNA for the CDR3: TGTGCCAGCAGCTTTTACAGGGCTTCCTACAGTGATCAGCCCCAGCATTTT. The complete variable domain, with remaining parts taken from reference TRBV5-6 and TRBJ1-5, reads DAGVTQSPTHLIKTRGQQVTLRCSPKSGHDTVSWYQQALGQGPQFIFQYYEEEERQRGNFPDRFSGHQFPNYSSELNVNALLLGDSALYLCASSFYRASYSDQPQHFGDGTRLSIL.